This is a list of T cell receptor beta chains from one sample in a study of cytomegalovirus exposure and HLA in healthy donors. TCRdb's table, derived via immunoSEQ multiplex PCR, lists solely in-frame clones and lacks some. Of under 200,000 clones in the sample, around four fifths are singletons; the top ten hold approximately 1.2%. The sample taken for sequencing was PBMCs. These receptors were collected from a man aged 30 to 39 in good health and CMV-seronegative. Each CDR3 is given with its conserved first and last residue. D genes are given only for firm matches.

cdr3_aa j_call d_call v_call
CASSVYASGRARNEQFF TRBJ2-1 TRBD2 TRBV25-1
CAWSAQANYGYTF TRBJ1-2 NA TRBV30
CASSLLSAGGWGANVLTF TRBJ2-6 NA TRBV28
CASSPGGTGAIKPQHF TRBJ1-5 NA TRBV18
CAYPLEGASGNTIYF TRBJ1-3 TRBD1 TRBV30
CASTRGGPMNTEAFF TRBJ1-1 NA TRBV28
CASSKDRGPYEQYF TRBJ2-7 TRBD1 TRBV6-5
CASSLGDRDNEQFF TRBJ2-1 TRBD1 TRBV5-1
CASSFGVKGARDGYTF TRBJ1-2 TRBD1 TRBV5-1
CASSQDRVWSEKLFF TRBJ1-4 TRBD1 TRBV14
CASSPSPPSDSWSDEQYF TRBJ2-7 NA TRBV7-2
CASSPWTGANTGELFF TRBJ2-2 TRBD1 TRBV11-3
CASSHPTSDRTDTQYF TRBJ2-3 TRBD2 TRBV19
CASSVGRAHEQFF TRBJ2-1 NA TRBV2
CASILTGTGEQPQHF TRBJ1-5 TRBD1 TRBV6-6
CASRAERTGNTIYF TRBJ1-3 NA TRBV2
CASSAGQGANEQFF TRBJ2-1 TRBD1 TRBV7-6
CASSQDFTYNEQFF TRBJ2-1 NA TRBV4-3
CASSQDLLYEQYF TRBJ2-7 NA TRBV4-3
CASSQSERNTEAFF TRBJ1-1 NA TRBV16
CATSRGRLTGTYTEAFF TRBJ1-1 NA TRBV15
CASSRSPNLNTEAFF TRBJ1-1 NA TRBV4-3
CASSLLGTSGRSPYEQYF TRBJ2-7 TRBD2 TRBV5-6
CATTGSEASYNSPLHF TRBJ1-6 NA TRBV19
CASSRRTGDTGELFF TRBJ2-2 TRBD1 TRBV28
CASSWTSGRAYEQYF TRBJ2-7 TRBD2 TRBV7-9
CAWSVTGLSSYEQYF TRBJ2-7 NA TRBV30